The next 6 T cell receptor beta chains were all read from a single sample in a study of OX40 agonist ivuxolimab in advanced cancers. Clones were read by immunoSEQ multiplex PCR, and TCRdb kept only the in-frame ones, dropping some. The sample has 50,000 to 60,000 clones, about 86% seen once. This sample comprised CD4+ or CD8+ T cells sorted from blood, obtained in a trial of the OX40 agonist ivuxolimab. The receptor source for this set is an adult with an advanced solid tumor such as melanoma, head and neck, liver or kidney cancer.

The rearrangement links TRBV18 to TRBJ2-2; TRBD2 is a possible D gene (6 bases). CDR1 and CDR2 (germline): KGHSH, LQKENI. The V end was cut by 4 bases, the J end by 8 bases, with 11 bases between. The CDR3 has 13 residues. For the CDR3, the DNA is TGTGCCAGCTCACGGGACTTCAGGGGGGAGCTGTTTTTT. It is translated as CASSRDFRGELFF. Full variable domain (missing parts from reference TRBV18 and TRBJ2-2): NAGVMQNPRHLVRRRGQEARLRCSPMKGHSHVYWYRQLPEEGLKFMVYLQKENIIDESGMPKERFSAEFPKEGPSILRIQQVVRGDSAAYFCASSRDFRGELFFGEGSRLTVL.

The V gene is TRBV4-1, the J gene TRBJ1-4, with 10 bases identical to TRBD1. With 2 bases clipped from V and 7 bases from J, the junction kept 10 bases outside the gene matches. Germline CDR1 and CDR2: MGHRA and YSYEKL. CDR3 length: 17 amino acids. The CDR3 DNA follows: TGCGCCAGCAGCCAACCGGGACAGGGGATTTTAGTTGAAAAACTGTTTTTT. Translated: CASSQPGQGILVEKLFF.

This clone was seen only once. The chain joins TRBV18 to TRBJ1-2; D is unresolved. The V end was cut by 3 bases, the J end by 3 bases, with 17 bases between. Germline V gene lookup returns CDR1 KGHSH and CDR2 LQKENI. The CDR3 loop spans 16 amino acids. CDR3 protein: CASSPGHSERYYGYTF. Written as DNA, the CDR3 is TGTGCCAGCTCACCGGGCCACAGCGAACGTTACTATGGCTACACCTTC.

The chain employs TRBV7-8 and TRBJ1-1; the match to TRBD1 covers 9 bases. The J segment lost 2 bases and the V segment lost 4 bases, leaving 5 bases of the junction unmatched. Germline CDR1 and CDR2: SGHVS and FQNEAQ. This CDR3 has 15 residues. CDR3 bases: TGTGCCAGCAGCTACCAAACAGGGGGCAACACTGAAGCTTTCTTT. It yields the protein CASSYQTGGNTEAFF.

The V gene is TRBV10-3, the J gene TRBJ1-1, with TRBD1 as a possible D gene (6 bases). The CDR3 totals 13 residues. V was trimmed by 6 bases and J by 7 bases, leaving 15 bases between them. Germline V CDR1 and CDR2: ENHRY, SYGVKD. CDR3 amino acids: CAIRNRDTIEAFF. In nucleotides, the CDR3 is TGTGCCATCAGGAACCGGGACACCATTGAAGCTTTCTTT.

The chain carries TRBV5-1 and TRBJ1-3, with D perhaps TRBD1 (5 bases). Trimming removed 7 bases at V and 4 bases at J, with 15 bases between. The V gene's germline CDR1 is SGHRS and CDR2 YFSETQ. This CDR3 is built from 14 residues. The CDR3 DNA sequence: TGCGCCAGCGGACCAGGGACGGAGGGAAACACCATATATTTT. Protein product: CASGPGTEGNTIYF.